This passage covers 20 T cell receptor beta chains from one sample sequenced in a study of blood T cell repertoires in COVID-19. The repertoire was sequenced with immunoSEQ multiplex PCR; TCRdb's copy has only in-frame clones and lacks some. In the table there are about 150,000 clones, about 90% of which are singletons. Sample: peripheral blood. The receptor set was obtained from a man between 50 and 59 years old with acute or convalescent COVID-19.

The V gene is TRBV5-1, the J gene TRBJ1-2; TRBD1 matches 7 bases. Germline V gene sequence: CDR1 SGHRS, CDR2 YFSETQ. CDR3 length equals 15 residues. The trim removed 2 bases at V and 3 bases at J, leaving 7 bases unmatched. CDR3 DNA sequence: TGCGCCAGCAGCTTCCGGGCTCAGGGGGACTATGGCTACACCTTC. It translates to CASSFRAQGDYGYTF.

This clone was found once. The chain has TRBV5-4 and TRBJ1-3; TRBD1 matches 7 bases. Losses at the gene ends were 2 bases for V and 4 bases for J; bases not matched to a gene: 6. The CDR3 is made up of 15 amino acids. In germline, CDR1 is SGHNT, CDR2 YYREEE (reference sequence). The CDR3 is CASSLPGGNGNTIYF. CDR3 DNA: TGTGCCAGCAGCTTACCAGGGGGTAACGGAAACACCATATATTTT.

The rearrangement links TRBV5-1 to TRBJ1-4, with 9 bases aligning to TRBD1. Germline loops: CDR1 SGHRS, CDR2 YFSETQ. V shed 3 bases, J shed 8 bases, and the junction held 11 bases outside the gene matches. The CDR3 is made up of 16 amino acids. The DNA of the CDR3 is TGCGCCAGCAGCTCCGATAGACAGGGGGTGGGAGAAAAACTGTTTTTT. Encoded protein: CASSSDRQGVGEKLFF.

The V gene is TRBV6-5, the J gene TRBJ1-5; D is perhaps TRBD1 (6 bases). CDR1 and CDR2 (germline): MNHEY, SVGAGI. V lost 6 bases, J lost 6 bases, and 15 bases lay in between. The CDR3 contains 14 residues. As DNA, the CDR3 is TGTGCCAGCAGACCCACAGGGTTGGGTCAGCCCCAGCATTTT. It specifies CASRPTGLGQPQHF.

This sequence joins TRBV5-6 and TRBJ1-6; D unclear. There are 15 residues in the CDR3. The V end was cut by 4 bases, the J end by 5 bases, with 13 bases between. CDR1 and CDR2 from the germline V gene are SGHDT and YYEEEE. The CDR3 here is CASSEGPRDNSPLHF. The CDR3 DNA is TGTGCCAGCAGCGAAGGACCGAGGGATAATTCACCCCTCCACTTT.

CDR3 sequence reads: CASSYRDRGCDIQYF. CDR3 coding DNA: TGTGCCAGCAGTTACCGTGACAGGGGCTGCGACATTCAGTACTTC. This chain joins TRBV6-8 and TRBJ2-4; 8 nucleotides match TRBD1. V shed 2 bases and J 8 bases; nucleotides not matched to a gene: 8. The CDR3 length is 15 residues. Germline CDR1 is MNHGY and CDR2 is SAAAGT.

The chain employs TRBV3-1 (or the pseudogene TRBV3-2) and TRBJ2-5; 8 positions match TRBD2. Germline CDR1 reads LGHDT; CDR2 reads YNNKEL (reference sequence). Losses at the gene ends were 4 bases for V and 5 bases for J; bases not matched to a gene: 6. The CDR3 is 14 residues long. The CDR3 spells CASSLSLAVETQYF. The CDR3 DNA follows: TGTGCCAGCAGCCTCTCACTAGCGGTTGAGACCCAGTACTTC.

J is TRBJ2-4 and V is TRBV3-1 (or the pseudogene TRBV3-2); D is uncertain. V lost 1 base to trimming and J lost 0 bases, with 10 bases between them. Germline V gene data show CDR1 as LGHDT and CDR2 as YNNKEL (reference sequence). The CDR3 is 16 amino acids. CDR3 amino acids: CASSQGLQLAKNIQYF. The CDR3 DNA reads TGTGCCAGCAGCCAAGGGTTGCAACTAGCCAAAAACATTCAGTACTTC.

The chain links TRBV28 to TRBJ1-2; TRBD1 agrees at 8 bases. The CDR3 runs to 15 residues. Germline assignment: CDR1 MDHEN and CDR2 SYDVKM. V shed 5 bases, J shed 2 bases, and the junction held 7 bases outside the gene matches. The CDR3 region is CASSGPGQANYGYTF. In DNA, the CDR3 is TGTGCCAGCAGTGGGCCGGGACAGGCAAACTATGGCTACACCTTC.

This clone was found once. The CDR3 DNA sequence: TGTGCCAGCAGTTCCCACCTAGCGGGAGGTGGCTCCTACAATGAGCAGTTCTTC. It is translated as CASSSHLAGGGSYNEQFF. V usage is TRBV28 and J usage is TRBJ2-1; 11 nucleotides align to TRBD2. Losses at the gene ends were 4 bases for V and 0 bases for J; bases not matched to a gene: 8. The CDR3 totals 18 residues. Germline assignment: CDR1 MDHEN and CDR2 SYDVKM.

The V and J genes are TRBV6-2 or TRBV6-3 and TRBJ2-7; 10 bases are a match to TRBD1. Germline CDR1 reads MNHEY; CDR2 reads SVGEGT. The CDR3 contains 14 residues. V was clipped by 3 bases and J by 3 bases; unmatched bases: 2. Here the CDR3 DNA reads TGTGCCAGCAGTTATCGGGACAGGGGCTACGAGCAGTACTTC. Translation: CASSYRDRGYEQYF.

The chain employs TRBV20-1 and TRBJ2-1, with TRBD2 matching over 14 bases. Germline V CDR1 and CDR2: DFQATT, SNEGSKA (reference sequence). The CDR3 is made up of 20 amino acids. The V gene end was trimmed by 3 bases and the J gene end by 10 bases; junction bases not matched to a gene: 23. In nucleotides, the CDR3 is TGCAGTGCTAGTGGCGTCCCGGGACTAGCGGGAGCGCCCCCGACGTGGGAGCAGTTCTTC. Translation: CSASGVPGLAGAPPTWEQFF.

This clone was seen a single time. This chain joins TRBV6-5 and TRBJ1-1; perhaps TRBD1 as D (6 bases). CDR3 size: 15 residues. Germline assignment: CDR1 MNHEY and CDR2 SVGAGI. V was clipped by 7 bases and J by 9 bases, with 24 bases between them. Written as DNA, the CDR3 is TGTGCCAGCACCAAGACCCTAGGACAGATAACGAAAGCTTTCTTT. Amino acids: CASTKTLGQITKAFF.

This chain links TRBV6-5 with TRBJ2-3, with a possible D match to TRBD1 (6 bases). The CDR3 runs 16 residues. Trimming shortened V by 3 bases and J by 1 base, and 14 bases separated the two germline ends. Germline V gene data show CDR1 as MNHEY and CDR2 as SVGAGI. The CDR3 sequence: CASSYVQGPGTDTQYF. The CDR3 region has the DNA TGTGCCAGCAGTTATGTACAGGGTCCGGGCACAGATACGCAGTATTTT.

The chain links TRBV28 to TRBJ1-1; weak D call: TRBD1 (6 bases). CDR3 length equals 18 residues. V was shortened by 3 bases and J by 2 bases, with 22 bases between the two germline ends. Germline values: CDR1 MDHEN, CDR2 SYDVKM. The CDR3 sequence: CASSLLEGGKVYNTEAFF. The CDR3, as DNA: TGTGCCAGCAGTTTGCTTGAAGGGGGAAAGGTTTACAACACTGAAGCTTTCTTT.

The chain has TRBV5-4 and TRBJ2-7; 10 bases are a match to TRBD2. This CDR3 has 13 amino acids. Looked up from germline, CDR1 is SGHNT and CDR2 is YYREEE (reference sequence). With V trimmed by 8 bases and J by 6 bases, 8 bases remained unmatched. The CDR3 loop is CASRTSGIPEQYF. The CDR3 DNA follows: TGTGCCAGTAGAACTAGCGGGATACCCGAGCAGTACTTC.

The rearrangement links TRBV4-3 to TRBJ2-3; TRBD2 matches at 14 bases. Germline V gives CDR1 LGHNA, CDR2 YSLEER. The CDR3 has 18 residues. The V segment lost 0 bases and the J segment 1 base; nucleotides outside the gene matches: 3. The CDR3, as DNA: TGCGCCAGCAGCCAAGACAAGGGACTAGCGGGAGGCACAGATACGCAGTATTTT. Translated: CASSQDKGLAGGTDTQYF.

The chain carries TRBV11-2 and TRBJ1-1; TRBD1 is a possible D gene (5 bases). Germline V gives CDR1 SGHAT, CDR2 FQNNGV. V was cut by 1 base and J by 1 base, with 7 bases left in between. The CDR3 is 14 amino acids. The CDR3 spells CASSLGRENTEAFF. The CDR3 bases are TGTGCCAGCAGCTTAGGCAGGGAGAACACTGAAGCTTTCTTT.

This clone was recorded once. The chain carries TRBV7-2 and TRBJ2-1, with D possibly TRBD1 on 6 matching bases. This CDR3 has 15 residues. Trimming cost V 7 bases and J 7 bases, with 20 bases left between them. CDR1 is SGHTA, CDR2 FQGNSA, per germline. The CDR3, as DNA: TGTGCCAGCACCCTGAAGTTTGGGGGCCTGAATGAGCAGTTCTTC. It yields the protein CASTLKFGGLNEQFF.

This rearrangement joins TRBV5-1 to TRBJ1-4, with TRBD1 matching over 8 bases. J was trimmed by 5 bases and V by 4 bases; bases with no gene match: 1. The CDR3 is 13 amino acids. Germline lookup yields CDR1 SGHRS and CDR2 YFSETQ. CDR3 in DNA: TGCGCCAGCAGCGGGGACAGGAATGAAAAACTGTTTTTT. Encoded protein: CASSGDRNEKLFF.